These 6 T cell receptor beta chains were all obtained from the same sample, sequenced in a study of blood T cell repertoires in COVID-19. Sequenced by immunoSEQ multiplex PCR; TCRdb stores in-frame clones only, minus some. The sample shows about 120,000 clones, roughly 89% of them seen only once. The specimen sequenced was peripheral blood. The receptors here all came from a human donor with acute or convalescent COVID-19. The donor label of this sample is uncertain.

The rearrangement links TRBV28 to TRBJ1-2, with 9 bases fitting TRBD1. The CDR3 length is 14 residues. The V gene end was trimmed by 7 bases and the J gene end by 7 bases; junction bases not matched to a gene: 10. Germline CDR1 reads MDHEN; CDR2 reads SYDVKM. Written as DNA, the CDR3 is TGTGCCAGCACCTTCCCCGGACAGGGGTTTGGCTACACCTTC. It encodes CASTFPGQGFGYTF.

The rearrangement links TRBV7-3 to TRBJ2-1; D possibly corresponds to TRBD2 (6 bases). V lost 6 bases and J 4 bases, leaving 16 bases between the germline ends. Germline CDR1 SGHTA, CDR2 FQGTGA. The CDR3 length is 15 residues. The CDR3 protein is CASSPIGGTYNEQFF. The CDR3 region has the DNA TGTGCCAGCAGTCCGATTGGGGGGACTTACAATGAGCAGTTCTTC.

This chain uses TRBV28 with TRBJ1-2, with D perhaps matching TRBD1 (6 bases). V dropped 2 bases and J dropped 4 bases, with 8 bases sitting between them. The CDR3 loop spans 13 amino acids. From germline, CDR1 is MDHEN and CDR2 SYDVKM. The CDR3 sequence is CASSLRGAYGYTF. As DNA, the CDR3 is TGTGCCAGCAGTTTACGGGGGGCCTATGGCTACACCTTC.

The chain has TRBV6-1 and TRBJ1-2, with 11 bases that match TRBD1. Germline CDR1 and CDR2: MNHNS and SASEGT. This CDR3 is 17 amino acids long. V lost 0 bases to trimming and J lost 8 bases; unmatched junction nucleotides: 11. Written as DNA, the CDR3 is TGTGCCAGCAGTGAAGCGCTAGTAGGACAGGGGGCTGGAGGCTACACCTTC. Its translation is CASSEALVGQGAGGYTF.

The chain links TRBV6-1 to TRBJ1-2, with 8 bases matching TRBD1. The length of the CDR3 is 15 residues. Per the germline V gene, CDR1 is MNHNS and CDR2 is SASEGT. The V segment lost 2 bases and the J segment 4 bases; nucleotides outside the gene matches: 6. The CDR3 nucleotides read TGTGCCAGCAGTGAACAGGGGGCGGACCTCTATGGCTACACCTTC. This translates into CASSEQGADLYGYTF.

The V call is TRBV2, the J call TRBJ2-2; TRBD1 agrees at 7 bases. CDR1 SNHLY and CDR2 FYNNEI come from the germline V gene. There are 15 residues in the CDR3. Trimming removed 7 bases from V and 0 bases from J; junction bases left unmatched: 5. The CDR3 protein is CASTLDRANTGELFF. For the CDR3, the DNA is TGTGCCAGCACTCTAGACAGGGCGAACACCGGGGAGCTGTTTTTT.